The TCR beta chain described here comes from a study of shared clonotypes between healthy human individuals. The study's findings and limits: Measured sharing among donors was expected to vary with sequencing depth.

Assay: immunoSEQ multiplex PCR; the TCRdb copy retains only in-frame clones and omits some. The sample yields roughly 720,000 clones, around 90% seen once. On this clone: Antigen unknown.

The CDR3 runs 16 residues. Germline-derived CDR1 and CDR2 are MDHEN and SYDVKM. V dropped 4 bases and J dropped 0; count of bases not matched to a gene: 5. The chain carries TRBV28 and TRBJ2-1; 8 positions match TRBD2. Source material: memory CD8+ T cells from PBMCs. The subset is: CD45RO+ cells pooled with CCR7-negative TemRA cells. This receptor was identified in a man between 18 and 35 years old in good health. Some clones in this sample may be carry-over from other donors' samples. In nucleotides, the CDR3 is TGTGCCAGCAGTTCCTTAGCGGGACACTCCTACAATGAGCAGTTCTTC. The encoded protein is CASSSLAGHSYNEQFF.